This entry describes one T cell receptor beta chain. This clone's antigen is unknown. Base-call qualities are not available, and no considerably larger clone is one nucleotide away. The donors were some 36 Caucasian individuals from Russia, aged about 6 to 95 years, who were systemically healthy. Around 10 milliliters of peripheral blood were collected from each donor into EDTA-treated Vacutainer tubes. Ficoll-Paque density-gradient centrifugation was used to isolate PBMCs, with at least 7 million per sample. Total RNA was extracted from PBMCs with Trizol reagent, with at least 5.5 micrograms obtained per sample. Naive CD45RAhigh/CD27high T cell percentages were measured by flow cytometry on a PBMC aliquot from every donor. Cut back by 0 bases and 0 bases, the V and J ends lie 9 bases apart. The germline V gene supplies CDR1 SGHDT and CDR2 YYEEEE. The CDR3 sequence holds 15 residues, the cysteine and phenylalanine included. CDR3 DNA is the only sequence kept; it has 45 bases, read in frame from the first base.

The sample originates from a study of blood T cells in healthy people across ages (dated by TCRdb to the mid-2010s). Context from the whole study: Template switching captured roughly one uniquely barcoded TCR beta cDNA molecule per two T cells in model experiments. Four age groups were formed from the donors: young (average around 15 years), middle-aged (around 37), aged (62) and long-lived (approximately 80). To avoid experimental bias, donors of different ages were distributed randomly across sequencing lanes. The study analyzed two additional independent replicas of 1 million unique cDNA reads from the same blood draw for two donors, one aged 18 to 29 and one aged 80 or older. To track age-related changes in TCR beta repertoire diversity, the study relied on deep sequencing normalized with unique cDNA molecular identifiers. Study-level results and caveats: Observed TCR beta diversity per million T cells fell roughly linearly with age, and a significant reduction was already apparent by age roughly 40. Bulk unsorted PBMC profiling prevented conclusive comparison of naive and antigen-experienced compartments. The percentage of naive T cells measured by flow cytometry correlated strongly with observed TCR beta diversity. Because the CMV infection status of the donors was unknown, age-related changes in expanded clonotypes may potentially have been confounded. Compared with the aged group, the long-lived group had more naive CD4+ T cells, fewer expanded clones and increased TCR diversity, suggesting age selection. Total diversity estimates from one million sequenced T cells were considered lower bounds and underestimates.

Library prep was done by 5' RACE. TCRdb shows the sequencer as Illumina HiSeq 2500. A second about 7 to 11 cycle PCR used a sample-barcoded 5' primer and a J-beta primer mix. Each TCR beta cDNA molecule received a unique molecular identifier from a template-switch 5' adaptor carrying 12 random nucleotides. Each sample yielded at least 3 million CDR3-containing paired-end reads. All of the RNA was converted into first-strand cDNA using the Mint cDNA synthesis kit, with a TRBC-specific oligonucleotide serving as the primer. Following uracil-DNA glycosylase treatment, a first 18-cycle PCR with universal primers M1SS and BC2_uni_R was performed on all cDNA. In the paper's pipeline: Each sample was normalized by randomly selecting 1 million high-quality reads, each carrying a distinct molecular identifier. Reads with shared molecular identifiers were discarded instead of being binned into consensus sequences. MiTCR, with a Q25 quality threshold and the strictest error-elimination algorithm, was used for CDR3 identification, clonotype clustering and error correction. A nonparametric unseen species model using Euler transformation provided a lower-bound estimate of total TCR beta diversity. TCRdb redid the processing of the public reads, applying fastp at Q25 and MiXCR, and retained in-frame beta chains. Rows are unified per CDR3 protein, each entry keeping the most common DNA and genes. The V and J calls shown here were made by TCRdb, not taken from the authors' results. For this sample there are approximately 940,000 distinct CDR3 sequences; 45% to 50% appear just once. The top ten hold 13% of the sample.

The sequenced sample was blood. This sequence uses TRBV5-6 and TRBJ1-1; the D gene is perhaps TRBD1, on 5 matching bases. This receptor was taken from a man aged 30 to 39 in good health. The nucleotide sequence is TGTGCCAGCAGCTTGGGACAGTCTTTGAACACTGAAGCTTTCTTT. Its translation reads: CASSLGQSLNTEAFF. Where the CDR3 stops, the reference TRBV5-6 and TRBJ1-1 genes take over; the full variable domain is DAGVTQSPTHLIKTRGQQVTLRCSPKSGHDTVSWYQQALGQGPQFIFQYYEEEERQRGNFPDRFSGHQFPNYSSELNVNALLLGDSALYLCASSLGQSLNTEAFFGQGTRLTVV.